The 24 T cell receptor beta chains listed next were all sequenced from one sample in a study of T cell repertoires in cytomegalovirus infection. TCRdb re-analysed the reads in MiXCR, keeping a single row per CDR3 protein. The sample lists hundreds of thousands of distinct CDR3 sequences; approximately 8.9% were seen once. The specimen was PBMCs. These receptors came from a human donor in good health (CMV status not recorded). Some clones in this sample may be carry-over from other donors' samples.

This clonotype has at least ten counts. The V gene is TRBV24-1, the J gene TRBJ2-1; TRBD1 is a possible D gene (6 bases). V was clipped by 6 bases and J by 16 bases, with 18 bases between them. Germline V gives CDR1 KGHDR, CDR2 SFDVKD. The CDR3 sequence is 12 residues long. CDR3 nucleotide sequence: TGTGCCACCAGTACTCGGACAGTTCTGAGATTCTTC. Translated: CATSTRTVLRFF.

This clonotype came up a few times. This chain's CDR3 is CASSQDFGGTGELFF. The CDR3 DNA sequence: TGTGCCAGCAGCCAAGATTTTGGGGGCACCGGGGAGCTGTTTTTT. The V and J genes are TRBV14 and TRBJ2-2, with D perhaps TRBD1 or TRBD2 (5 bases each). CDR1 is SGHDN and CDR2 is FVKESK in the germline V gene. The CDR3 spans 15 residues. Trimming cost V 0 bases and J 4 bases, with 9 bases left between them.

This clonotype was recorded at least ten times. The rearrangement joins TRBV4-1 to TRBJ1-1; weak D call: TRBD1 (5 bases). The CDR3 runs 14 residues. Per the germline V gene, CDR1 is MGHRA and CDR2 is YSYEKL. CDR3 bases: TGCGTCCTCTTGGATTCCAATGGGGGCACTGAAGCTTTCTTT. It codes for CVLLDSNGGTEAFF.

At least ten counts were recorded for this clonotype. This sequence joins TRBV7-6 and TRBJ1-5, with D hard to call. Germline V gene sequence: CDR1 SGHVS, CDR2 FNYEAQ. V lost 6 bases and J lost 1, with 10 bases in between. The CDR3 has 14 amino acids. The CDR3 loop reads CASSLQMSNQPQHF. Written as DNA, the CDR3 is TGTGCCAGCAGTTTACAGATGAGCAATCAGCCCCAGCATTTT.

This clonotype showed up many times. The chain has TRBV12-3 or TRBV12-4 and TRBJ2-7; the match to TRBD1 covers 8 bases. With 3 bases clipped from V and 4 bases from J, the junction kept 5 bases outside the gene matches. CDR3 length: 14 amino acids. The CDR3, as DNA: TGTGCCAGCAGTTTCATGGACAGGGTATACGAGCAGTACTTC. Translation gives CASSFMDRVYEQYF.

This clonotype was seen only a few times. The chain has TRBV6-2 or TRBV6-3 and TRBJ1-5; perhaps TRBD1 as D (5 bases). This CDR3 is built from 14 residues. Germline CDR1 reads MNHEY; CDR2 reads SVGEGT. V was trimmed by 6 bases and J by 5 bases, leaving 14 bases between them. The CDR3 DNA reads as TGTGCCAGCAGCCGGACACCGAGGTATCAGCCCCAGCATTTT. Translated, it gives CASSRTPRYQPQHF.

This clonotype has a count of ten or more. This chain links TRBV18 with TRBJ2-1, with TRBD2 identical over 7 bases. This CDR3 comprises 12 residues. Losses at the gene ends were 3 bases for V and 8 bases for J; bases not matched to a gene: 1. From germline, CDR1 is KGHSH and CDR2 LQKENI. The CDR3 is CASSPGRDEQFF. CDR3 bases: TGTGCCAGCTCACCGGGGAGGGATGAGCAGTTCTTC.

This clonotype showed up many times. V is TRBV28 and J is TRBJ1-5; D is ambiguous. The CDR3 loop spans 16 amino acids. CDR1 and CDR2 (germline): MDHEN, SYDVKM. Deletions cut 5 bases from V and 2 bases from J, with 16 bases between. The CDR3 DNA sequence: TGTGCCAGCAGTCTCGCCCCAAGCAATGGCAATCAGCCCCAGCATTTT. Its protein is CASSLAPSNGNQPQHF.

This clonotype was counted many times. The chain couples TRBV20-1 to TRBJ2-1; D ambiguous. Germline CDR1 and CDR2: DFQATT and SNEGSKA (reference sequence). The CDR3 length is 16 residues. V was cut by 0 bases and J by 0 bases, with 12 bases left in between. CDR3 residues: CSAREERRTSYNEQFF. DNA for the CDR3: TGCAGTGCTAGAGAAGAAAGGCGTACCTCCTACAATGAGCAGTTCTTC.

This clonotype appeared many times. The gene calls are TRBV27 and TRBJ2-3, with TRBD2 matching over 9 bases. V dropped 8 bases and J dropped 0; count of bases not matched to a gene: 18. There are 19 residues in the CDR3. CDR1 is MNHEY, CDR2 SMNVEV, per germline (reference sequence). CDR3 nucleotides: TGTGCCAGCTACCCAGCGGGGGGAGCCCTCTTACCTAGCACAGATACGCAGTATTTT. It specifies CASYPAGGALLPSTDTQYF.

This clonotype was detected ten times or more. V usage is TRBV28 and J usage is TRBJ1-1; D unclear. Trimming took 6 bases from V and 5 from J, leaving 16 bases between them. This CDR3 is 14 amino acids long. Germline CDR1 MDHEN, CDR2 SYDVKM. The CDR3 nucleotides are TGTGCCAGCAGCTCCCCTTCGGGTGGAACTGAAGCTTTCTTT. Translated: CASSSPSGGTEAFF.

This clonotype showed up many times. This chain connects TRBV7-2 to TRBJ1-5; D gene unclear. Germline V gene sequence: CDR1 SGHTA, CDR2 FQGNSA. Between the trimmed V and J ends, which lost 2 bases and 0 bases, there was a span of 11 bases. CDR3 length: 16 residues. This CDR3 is CASSLIGSPSNQPQHF. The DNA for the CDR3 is TGTGCCAGCAGCTTAATAGGCAGCCCTAGCAATCAGCCCCAGCATTTT. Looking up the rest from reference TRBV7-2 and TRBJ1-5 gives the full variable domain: GAGVSQSPSNKVTEKGKDVELRCDPISGHTALYWYRQSLGQGLEFLIYFQGNSAPDKSGLPSDRFSAERTGGSVSTLTIQRTQQEDSAVYLCASSLIGSPSNQPQHFGDGTRLSIL.

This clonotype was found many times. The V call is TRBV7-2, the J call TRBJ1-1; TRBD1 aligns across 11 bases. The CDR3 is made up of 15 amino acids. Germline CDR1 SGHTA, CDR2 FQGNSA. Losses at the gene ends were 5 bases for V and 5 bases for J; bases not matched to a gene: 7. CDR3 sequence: CASSTGQGGRTEAFF. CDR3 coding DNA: TGTGCCAGCAGCACGGGACAGGGGGGGCGGACTGAAGCTTTCTTT.

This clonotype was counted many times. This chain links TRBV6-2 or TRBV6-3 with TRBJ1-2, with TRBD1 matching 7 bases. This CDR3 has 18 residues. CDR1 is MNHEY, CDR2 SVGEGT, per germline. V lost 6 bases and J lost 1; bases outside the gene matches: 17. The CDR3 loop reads CASSQRRQGGDFNYGYTF. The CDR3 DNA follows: TGTGCCAGCAGCCAGAGGAGACAGGGCGGAGATTTTAACTATGGCTACACCTTC.

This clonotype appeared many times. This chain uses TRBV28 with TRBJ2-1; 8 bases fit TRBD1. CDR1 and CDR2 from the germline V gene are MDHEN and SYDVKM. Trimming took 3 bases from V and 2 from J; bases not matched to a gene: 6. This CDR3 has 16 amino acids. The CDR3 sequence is CASSFDRGRAYNEQFF. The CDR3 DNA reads TGTGCCAGCAGTTTCGACAGGGGTAGGGCCTACAATGAGCAGTTCTTC.

The CDR3 loop reads CASSEMGHTGELFF. CDR3 coding DNA: TGTGCCAGCAGTGAAATGGGTCACACCGGGGAGCTGTTTTTT. The chain couples TRBV25-1 to TRBJ2-2; D gene unclear. Trimming pared 2 bases from V and 3 bases from J, leaving 7 bases between. This CDR3 is built from 14 residues. Germline loops: CDR1 MGHDK, CDR2 SYGVNS.

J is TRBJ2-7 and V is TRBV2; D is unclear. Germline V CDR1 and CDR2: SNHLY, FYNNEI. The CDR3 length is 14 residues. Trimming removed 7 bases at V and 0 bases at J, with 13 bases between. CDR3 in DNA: TGTGCCAGCATCCTGGACCGGAGCTCCTACGAGCAGTACTTC. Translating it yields CASILDRSSYEQYF.

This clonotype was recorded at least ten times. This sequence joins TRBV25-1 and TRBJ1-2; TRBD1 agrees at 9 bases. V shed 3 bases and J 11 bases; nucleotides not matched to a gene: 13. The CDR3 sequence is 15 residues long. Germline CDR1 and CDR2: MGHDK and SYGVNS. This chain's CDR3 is CASSDPGTGIPIYTF. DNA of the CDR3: TGTGCCAGCAGTGACCCAGGGACAGGGATCCCTATTTACACCTTC.

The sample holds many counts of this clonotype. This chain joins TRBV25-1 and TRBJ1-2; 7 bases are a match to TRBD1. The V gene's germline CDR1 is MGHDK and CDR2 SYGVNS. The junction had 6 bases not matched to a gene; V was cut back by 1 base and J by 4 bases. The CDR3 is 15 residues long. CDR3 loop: CASSESQGGGYGYTF. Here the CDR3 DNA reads TGTGCCAGCAGTGAATCCCAGGGGGGGGGCTATGGCTACACCTTC.

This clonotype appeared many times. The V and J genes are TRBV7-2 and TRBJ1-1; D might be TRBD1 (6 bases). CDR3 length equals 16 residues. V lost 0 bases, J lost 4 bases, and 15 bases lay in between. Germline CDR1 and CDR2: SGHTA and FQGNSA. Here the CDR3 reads CASSLAFQFRGTEAFF. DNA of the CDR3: TGTGCCAGCAGCTTAGCATTCCAGTTCAGGGGCACTGAAGCTTTCTTT. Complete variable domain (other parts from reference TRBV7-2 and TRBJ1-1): GAGVSQSPSNKVTEKGKDVELRCDPISGHTALYWYRQSLGQGLEFLIYFQGNSAPDKSGLPSDRFSAERTGGSVSTLTIQRTQQEDSAVYLCASSLAFQFRGTEAFFGQGTRLTVV.

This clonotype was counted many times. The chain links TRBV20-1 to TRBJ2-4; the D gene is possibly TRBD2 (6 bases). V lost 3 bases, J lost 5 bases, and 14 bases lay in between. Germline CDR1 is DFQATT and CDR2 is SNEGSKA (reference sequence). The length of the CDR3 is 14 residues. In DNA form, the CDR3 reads TGCAGTGCTAGTGCGATAGGAGGGCAAAACATTCAGTACTTC. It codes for CSASAIGGQNIQYF.

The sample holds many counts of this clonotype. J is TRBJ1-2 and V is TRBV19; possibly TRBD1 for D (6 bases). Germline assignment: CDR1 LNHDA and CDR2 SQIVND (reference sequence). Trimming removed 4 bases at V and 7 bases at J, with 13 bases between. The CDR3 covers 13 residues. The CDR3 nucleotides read TGTGCCAGTAGTACCGGGACAACATCTGGCTACACCTTC. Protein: CASSTGTTSGYTF.

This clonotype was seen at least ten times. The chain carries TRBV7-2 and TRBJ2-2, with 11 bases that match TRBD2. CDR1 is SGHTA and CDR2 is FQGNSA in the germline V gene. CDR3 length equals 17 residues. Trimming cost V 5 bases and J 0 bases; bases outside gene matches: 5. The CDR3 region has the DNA TGTGCCAGCAGCCCCACGGGACTAGCGGCGAACACCGGGGAGCTGTTTTTT. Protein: CASSPTGLAANTGELFF.

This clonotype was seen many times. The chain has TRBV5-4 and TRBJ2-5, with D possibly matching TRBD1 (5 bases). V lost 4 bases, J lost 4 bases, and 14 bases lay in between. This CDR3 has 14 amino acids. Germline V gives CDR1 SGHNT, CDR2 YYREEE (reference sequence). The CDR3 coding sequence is TGTGCCAGCAGCCCCCAGGGTCCCAGAGAGACCCAGTACTTC. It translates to CASSPQGPRETQYF.